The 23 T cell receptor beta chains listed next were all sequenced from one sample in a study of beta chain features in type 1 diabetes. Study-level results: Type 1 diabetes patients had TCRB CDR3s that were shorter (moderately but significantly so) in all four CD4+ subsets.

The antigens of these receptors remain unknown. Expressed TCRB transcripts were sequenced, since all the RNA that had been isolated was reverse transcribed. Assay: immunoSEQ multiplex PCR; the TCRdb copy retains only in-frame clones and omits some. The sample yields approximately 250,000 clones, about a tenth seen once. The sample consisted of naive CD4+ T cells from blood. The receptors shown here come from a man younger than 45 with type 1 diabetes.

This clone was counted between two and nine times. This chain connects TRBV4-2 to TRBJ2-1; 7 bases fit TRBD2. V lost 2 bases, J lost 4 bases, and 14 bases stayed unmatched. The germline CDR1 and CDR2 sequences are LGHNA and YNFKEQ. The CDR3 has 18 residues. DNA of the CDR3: TGTGCCAGCAGCCAACACTCCCCTGGCGGGGGTCTGTACAATGAGCAGTTCTTC. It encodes CASSQHSPGGGLYNEQFF.

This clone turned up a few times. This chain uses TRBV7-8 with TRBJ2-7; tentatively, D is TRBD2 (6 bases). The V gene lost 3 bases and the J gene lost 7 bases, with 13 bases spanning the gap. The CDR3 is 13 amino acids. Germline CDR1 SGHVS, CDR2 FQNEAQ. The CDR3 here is CASSFERAWEQYF. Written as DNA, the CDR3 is TGTGCCAGCAGCTTCGAGCGGGCCTGGGAGCAGTACTTC.

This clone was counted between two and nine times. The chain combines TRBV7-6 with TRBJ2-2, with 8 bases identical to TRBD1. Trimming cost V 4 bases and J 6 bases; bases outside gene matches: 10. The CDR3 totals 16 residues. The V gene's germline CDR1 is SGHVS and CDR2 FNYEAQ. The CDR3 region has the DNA TGTGCCAGCAGCTCCTTCGGACAGGGAGTAGCCGGGGAGCTGTTTTTT. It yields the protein CASSSFGQGVAGELFF.

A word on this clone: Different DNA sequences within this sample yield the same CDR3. CDR3 nucleotides: TGCGCCAGCAGCTCTCAGGGGCCCAATTCACCCCTCCACTTT. Its translation: CASSSQGPNSPLHF. The genes are TRBV5-1 and TRBJ1-6; tentative D call: TRBD1 (6 bases). The CDR3 consists of 14 residues. CDR1 is SGHRS and CDR2 is YFSETQ in the germline V gene. The V end lost 3 bases, the J end lost 7 bases, and 11 bases lay between the germline ends.

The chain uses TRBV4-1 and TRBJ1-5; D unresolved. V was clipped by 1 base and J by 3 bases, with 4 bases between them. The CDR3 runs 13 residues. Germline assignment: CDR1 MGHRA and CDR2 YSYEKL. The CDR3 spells CASSQAYNQPQHF. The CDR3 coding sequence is TGCGCCAGCAGCCAAGCCTACAATCAGCCCCAGCATTTT.

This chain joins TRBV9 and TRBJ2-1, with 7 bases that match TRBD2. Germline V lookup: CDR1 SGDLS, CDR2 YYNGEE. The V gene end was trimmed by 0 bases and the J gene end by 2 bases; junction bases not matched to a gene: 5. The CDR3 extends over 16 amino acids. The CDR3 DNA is TGTGCCAGCAGCGTAGCTCCCAGCGGGGCCTACAATGAGCAGTTCTTC. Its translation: CASSVAPSGAYNEQFF.

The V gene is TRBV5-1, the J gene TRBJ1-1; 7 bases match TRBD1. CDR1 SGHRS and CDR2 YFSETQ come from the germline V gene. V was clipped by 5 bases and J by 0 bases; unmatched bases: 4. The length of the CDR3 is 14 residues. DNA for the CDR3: TGCGCCAGCAGTCCTCAGGGGGTGAACACTGAAGCTTTCTTT. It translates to CASSPQGVNTEAFF.

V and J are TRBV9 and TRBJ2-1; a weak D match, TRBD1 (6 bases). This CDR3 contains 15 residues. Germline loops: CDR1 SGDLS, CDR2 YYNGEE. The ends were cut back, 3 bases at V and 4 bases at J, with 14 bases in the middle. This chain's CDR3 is CASSEGQSMYNEQFF. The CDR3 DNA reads TGTGCCAGCAGCGAAGGACAGAGTATGTACAATGAGCAGTTCTTC.

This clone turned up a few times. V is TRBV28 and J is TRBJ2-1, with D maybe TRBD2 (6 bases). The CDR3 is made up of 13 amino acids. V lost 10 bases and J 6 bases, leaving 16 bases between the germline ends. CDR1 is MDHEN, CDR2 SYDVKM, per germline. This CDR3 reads CAIGTSNFNEQFF. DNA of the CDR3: TGTGCCATCGGGACTTCCAATTTCAATGAGCAGTTCTTC.

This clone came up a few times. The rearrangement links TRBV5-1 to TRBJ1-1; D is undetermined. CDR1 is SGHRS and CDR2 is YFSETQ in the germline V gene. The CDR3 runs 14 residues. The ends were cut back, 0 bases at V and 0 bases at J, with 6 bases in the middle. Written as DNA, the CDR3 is TGCGCCAGCAGCTTGGACAGCATGAACACTGAAGCTTTCTTT. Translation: CASSLDSMNTEAFF. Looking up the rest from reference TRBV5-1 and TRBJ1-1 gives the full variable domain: KAGVTQTPRYLIKTRGQQVTLSCSPISGHRSVSWYQQTPGQGLQFLFEYFSETQRNKGNFPGRFSGRQFSNSRSEMNVSTLELGDSALYLCASSLDSMNTEAFFGQGTRLTVV.

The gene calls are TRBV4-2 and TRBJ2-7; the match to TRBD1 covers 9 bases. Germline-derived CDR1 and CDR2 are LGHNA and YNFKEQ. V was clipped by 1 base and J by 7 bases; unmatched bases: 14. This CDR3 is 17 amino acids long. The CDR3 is CASSQGEGTGHSNEQYF. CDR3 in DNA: TGTGCCAGCAGCCAAGGAGAGGGGACAGGGCATTCAAATGAGCAGTACTTC.

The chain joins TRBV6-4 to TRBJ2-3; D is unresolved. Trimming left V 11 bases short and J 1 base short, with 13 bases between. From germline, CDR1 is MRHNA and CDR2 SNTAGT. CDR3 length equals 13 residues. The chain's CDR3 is CALKVGGTDTQYF. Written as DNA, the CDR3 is TGTGCCTTAAAGGTGGGCGGCACAGATACGCAGTATTTT.

CDR3 DNA sequence: TGTGCCAGTAGTATGAGGGCTTGGAACCAGCCCCAGCATTTT. It codes for CASSMRAWNQPQHF. This chain joins TRBV19 and TRBJ1-5; D remains ambiguous. The germline CDR1 and CDR2 sequences are LNHDA and SQIVND (reference sequence). This CDR3 has 14 amino acids. V was clipped by 3 bases and J by 7 bases, with 13 bases between them.

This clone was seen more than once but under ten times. The CDR3 DNA is TGTGCCAGCACCCTCGGGAGCTCCTACGAGCAGTACTTC. Amino acids: CASTLGSSYEQYF. The gene calls are TRBV28 and TRBJ2-7; possible D gene TRBD2, 6 bases. Trimming removed 7 bases at V and 0 bases at J, with 10 bases between. The CDR3 runs 13 residues. Germline values: CDR1 MDHEN, CDR2 SYDVKM.

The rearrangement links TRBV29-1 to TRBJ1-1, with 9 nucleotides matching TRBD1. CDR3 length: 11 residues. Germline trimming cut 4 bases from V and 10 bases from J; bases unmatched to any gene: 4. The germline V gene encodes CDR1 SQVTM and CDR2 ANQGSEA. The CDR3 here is CSVGKGQGAFF. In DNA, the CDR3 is TGCAGCGTTGGAAAGGGACAGGGAGCTTTCTTT.

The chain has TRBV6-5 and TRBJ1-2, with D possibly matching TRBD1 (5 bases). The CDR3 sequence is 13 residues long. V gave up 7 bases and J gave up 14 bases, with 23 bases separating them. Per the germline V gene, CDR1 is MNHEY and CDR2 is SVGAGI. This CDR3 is CASTNTGGAGWTF. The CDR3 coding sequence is TGTGCCAGCACCAACACGGGAGGGGCAGGTTGGACCTTC.

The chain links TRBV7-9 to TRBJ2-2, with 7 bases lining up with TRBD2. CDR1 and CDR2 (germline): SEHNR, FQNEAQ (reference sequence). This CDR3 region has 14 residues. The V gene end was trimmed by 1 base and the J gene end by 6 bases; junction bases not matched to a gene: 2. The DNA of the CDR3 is TGTGCCAGCAGCTTAGTACTAGCGCCCGGGGAGCTGTTTTTT. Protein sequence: CASSLVLAPGELFF.

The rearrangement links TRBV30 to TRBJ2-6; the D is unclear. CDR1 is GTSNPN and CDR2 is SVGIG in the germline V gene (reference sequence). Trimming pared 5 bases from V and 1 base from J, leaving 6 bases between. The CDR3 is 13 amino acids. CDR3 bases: TGTGCCTGGGAGGCGTCTGGGGCCAACGTCCTGACTTTC. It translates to CAWEASGANVLTF.

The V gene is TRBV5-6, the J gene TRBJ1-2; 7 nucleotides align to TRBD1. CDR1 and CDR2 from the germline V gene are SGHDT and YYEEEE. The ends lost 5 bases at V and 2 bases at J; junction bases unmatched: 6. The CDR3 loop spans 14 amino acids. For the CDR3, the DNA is TGTGCCAGCAGTTTAATACAGGGGAACTATGGCTACACCTTC. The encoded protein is CASSLIQGNYGYTF.

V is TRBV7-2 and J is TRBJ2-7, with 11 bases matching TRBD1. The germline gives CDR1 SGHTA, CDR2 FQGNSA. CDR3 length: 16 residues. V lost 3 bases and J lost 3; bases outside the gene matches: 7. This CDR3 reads CASSFLFGTGGYEQYF. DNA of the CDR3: TGTGCCAGCAGCTTCCTCTTCGGGACAGGGGGCTACGAGCAGTACTTC.

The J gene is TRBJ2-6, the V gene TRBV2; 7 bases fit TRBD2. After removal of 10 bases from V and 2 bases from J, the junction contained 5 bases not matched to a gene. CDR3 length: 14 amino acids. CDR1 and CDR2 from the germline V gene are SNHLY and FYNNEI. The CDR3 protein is CAKGRDTGANVLTF. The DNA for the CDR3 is TGTGCCAAAGGGAGGGATACTGGGGCCAACGTCCTGACTTTC.

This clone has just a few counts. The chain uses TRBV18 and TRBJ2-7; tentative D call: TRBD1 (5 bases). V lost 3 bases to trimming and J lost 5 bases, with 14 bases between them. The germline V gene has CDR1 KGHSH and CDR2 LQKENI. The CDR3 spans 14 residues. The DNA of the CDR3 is TGTGCCAGCTCACCGGGGCCCGCTGGGGACGAGCAGTACTTC. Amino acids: CASSPGPAGDEQYF.

The CDR3 region is CATMGLVGGRGYTF. Here the CDR3 DNA reads TGTGCCACAATGGGACTCGTCGGGGGGAGAGGCTACACCTTC. The rearrangement uses TRBV28 and TRBJ1-2; D might be TRBD1 (5 bases). V gave up 10 bases and J gave up 8 bases, with 23 bases separating them. The germline V gene has CDR1 MDHEN and CDR2 SYDVKM. CDR3 size: 14 residues.